The sequence of this TCR beta chain was determined in a study of beta chain features in type 1 diabetes. Study outcomes and limitations: Shortening of TCRB CDR3s, moderate but significant, appeared in all four CD4+ subsets of Type 1 diabetes patients.

Germline trimming cut 5 bases from V and 5 bases from J; bases unmatched to any gene: 8. In germline, CDR1 is SGHTA, CDR2 FQGNSA. This CDR3 is 14 amino acids long. The sample holds a few counts of this clone. Its antigen is unknown. Expressed TCRB transcripts got sequenced, as all isolated RNA was reverse transcribed. The average output of naive, central memory and regulatory T cell samples was about 3.57 million reads. Assay: immunoSEQ multiplex PCR; the TCRdb copy retains only in-frame clones and omits some. The sample holds around 160,000 clones; about 8.1% are singletons and the top ten take more than 0.5%.

The gene calls are TRBV7-2 and TRBJ2-7; 8 positions match TRBD1. Sequencing was carried out using central memory CD4+ T cells from blood. The source is a woman younger than 30 with type 1 diabetes. CDR3 residues: CASSKNRGIDEQYF. The CDR3, as DNA: TGTGCCAGCAGCAAAAACAGGGGGATTGACGAGCAGTACTTC.